These 21 T cell receptor beta chains came from one sample sequenced in a study of blood T cell repertoires in COVID-19. Using immunoSEQ multiplex PCR, the repertoire was profiled, and TCRdb retains in-frame clones only, with some absent. The sample contains 200,000 to 300,000 clones, about 87% of which appear only once. Sequencing was carried out using peripheral blood. The origin of the receptors is a woman aged 45-65 years with acute or convalescent COVID-19.

The rearrangement uses TRBV5-8 and TRBJ2-7, with unresolved D. V was clipped by 1 base and J by 2 bases, with 10 bases between them. The CDR3 loop spans 14 amino acids. From germline, CDR1 is SGHTS and CDR2 YDEGEE. The CDR3 DNA follows: TGTGCCAGCAGCTTGTTGGCGGATACCTACGAGCAGTACTTC. Amino acids: CASSLLADTYEQYF.

This chain joins TRBV4-1 and TRBJ2-7; 14 nucleotides align to TRBD2. Germline V gives CDR1 MGHRA, CDR2 YSYEKL. The CDR3 spans 16 residues. Unmatched junction bases numbered 8, after V lost 6 bases and J lost 4 bases. The CDR3 reads CASRQTGTSGRYEQYF. The CDR3 DNA reads as TGCGCCAGCAGGCAAACCGGGACTAGCGGGAGATACGAGCAGTACTTC.

This chain uses TRBV19 with TRBJ2-7; D perhaps matches TRBD1 (6 bases). CDR1 and CDR2 from the germline V gene are LNHDA and SQIVND (reference sequence). V was clipped by 6 bases and J by 3 bases, with 15 bases between them. This CDR3 is built from 14 residues. The CDR3 here is CASRRKQGIYEQYF. The CDR3, as DNA: TGTGCCAGTAGACGAAAACAGGGAATCTACGAGCAGTACTTC.

The chain recombines TRBV18 with TRBJ1-1; D unclear. Deletions cut 2 bases from V and 6 bases from J, with 10 bases between. Germline assignment: CDR1 KGHSH and CDR2 LQKENI. The CDR3 has 13 amino acids. In nucleotides, the CDR3 is TGTGCCAGCTCACCAAATGACGGAGCTGAAGCTTTCTTT. Translation gives CASSPNDGAEAFF.

V is TRBV7-2 and J is TRBJ2-3, with D maybe TRBD2 (6 bases). The CDR3 is made up of 16 amino acids. The V end lost 5 bases, the J end lost 2 bases, and 17 bases lay between the germline ends. The V gene's germline CDR1 is SGHTA and CDR2 FQGNSA. As DNA, the CDR3 is TGTGCCAGCAGCCTACCTAGCGCTAAAGACACAGATACGCAGTATTTT. It codes for CASSLPSAKDTDTQYF.

The rearrangement uses TRBV10-3 and TRBJ2-1, with TRBD2 as a possible D gene (5 bases). The V end was cut by 6 bases, the J end by 8 bases, with 14 bases between. The CDR3 has 13 residues. Germline CDR1 is ENHRY and CDR2 is SYGVKD. The DNA for the CDR3 is TGTGCCATCAGCGACTACCAAGGCGATGAGCAGTTCTTC. This translates into CAISDYQGDEQFF.

The genes are TRBV5-1 and TRBJ2-3; D is undetermined. Trimming took off 1 base at V and 3 bases at J, with 6 bases between the two ends. Germline CDR1 reads SGHRS; CDR2 reads YFSETQ. The CDR3 runs 13 residues. The CDR3 DNA sequence: TGCGCCAGCAGCTTGAGCCCGACAGATACGCAGTATTTT. Translated, it gives CASSLSPTDTQYF. Supplemented by reference TRBV5-1 and TRBJ2-3, the full variable domain reads KAGVTQTPRYLIKTRGQQVTLSCSPISGHRSVSWYQQTPGQGLQFLFEYFSETQRNKGNFPGRFSGRQFSNSRSEMNVSTLELGDSALYLCASSLSPTDTQYFGPGTRLTVL.

The chain links TRBV6-2 or TRBV6-3 to TRBJ2-7; TRBD2 matches 8 bases. The V segment lost 5 bases and the J segment 4 bases; nucleotides outside the gene matches: 7. The CDR3 is 14 residues long. Germline V CDR1 and CDR2: MNHEY, SVGEGT. The CDR3 loop is CASSLRAGGYEQYF. In nucleotides, the CDR3 is TGTGCCAGCAGTCTACGGGCGGGAGGTTACGAGCAGTACTTC.

The CDR3 loop is CASSPGLLAGGFGSANEQFF. In nucleotides, the CDR3 is TGTGCCAGCAGCCCGGGCTTACTAGCGGGAGGATTTGGTTCCGCCAATGAGCAGTTCTTC. The chain employs TRBV14 and TRBJ2-1, with 12 bases matching TRBD2. V shed 4 bases and J 6 bases; nucleotides not matched to a gene: 19. This CDR3 contains 20 residues. Germline CDR1 and CDR2: SGHDN and FVKESK.

The chain combines TRBV24-1 with TRBJ2-5; D may be TRBD1 (5 bases). CDR1 KGHDR and CDR2 SFDVKD come from the germline V gene. The V and J ends lost 4 bases and 3 bases respectively, with 14 bases between them. This CDR3 comprises 15 residues. In DNA form, the CDR3 reads TGTGCCACCAGTGAAAATGCGTTAGGGGAAGAGACCCAGTACTTC. Residues: CATSENALGEETQYF.

The chain links TRBV30 to TRBJ1-3, with 7 positions matching TRBD1. Germline CDR1 is GTSNPN and CDR2 is SVGIG (reference sequence). V was clipped by 1 base and J by 0 bases; unmatched bases: 0. The CDR3 has 14 residues. The chain's CDR3 is CAWSAGGSGNTIYF. The CDR3 region has the DNA TGTGCCTGGAGTGCAGGGGGCTCTGGAAACACCATATATTTT.

V is TRBV28 and J is TRBJ1-2, with D maybe TRBD1 (5 bases). Trimming shortened V by 8 bases and J by 4 bases, and 17 bases separated the two germline ends. Looked up from germline, CDR1 is MDHEN and CDR2 is SYDVKM. The CDR3 is made up of 14 amino acids. This CDR3 reads CASAAGGTIYGYTF. CDR3 coding DNA: TGTGCCAGCGCAGCGGGGGGAACCATCTATGGCTACACCTTC.

This clone was found a few times. The chain combines TRBV5-1 with TRBJ1-6; 8 bases fit TRBD1. Looked up from germline, CDR1 is SGHRS and CDR2 is YFSETQ. The CDR3 is 17 amino acids. With 4 bases clipped from V and 0 bases from J, the junction kept 6 bases outside the gene matches. The CDR3 bases are TGCGCCAGCAGCCGTGGACAGGGTGGCTCCTATAATTCACCCCTCCACTTT. The encoded protein is CASSRGQGGSYNSPLHF. The full variable domain, with the rest looked up from reference TRBV5-1 and TRBJ1-6, is KAGVTQTPRYLIKTRGQQVTLSCSPISGHRSVSWYQQTPGQGLQFLFEYFSETQRNKGNFPGRFSGRQFSNSRSEMNVSTLELGDSALYLCASSRGQGGSYNSPLHFGNGTRLTVT.

CDR3 residues: CASRTGTANEKLFF. CDR3 DNA: TGTGCCAGCAGAACCGGGACAGCTAATGAAAAACTGTTTTTT. The chain couples TRBV2 to TRBJ1-4; TRBD1 matches 7 bases. CDR1 and CDR2 (germline): SNHLY, FYNNEI. Trimming at V came to 6 bases and at J to 3 bases, leaving 4 bases not matched to a gene. This CDR3 region has 14 residues.

The V gene is TRBV4-3, the J gene TRBJ2-2; possibly TRBD2 for D (6 bases). The CDR3 consists of 15 residues. V lost 0 bases and J lost 4, with 9 bases in between. CDR1 is LGHNA, CDR2 YSLEER, per germline. The CDR3 DNA is TGCGCCAGCAGCCAAGAAGGAGCGGGCACCGGGGAGCTGTTTTTT. Residues: CASSQEGAGTGELFF.

The J gene is TRBJ2-3, the V gene TRBV6-2 or TRBV6-3; TRBD1 aligns across 11 bases. Trimming cost V 2 bases and J 4 bases; bases outside gene matches: 8. CDR1 is MNHEY and CDR2 is SVGEGT in the germline V gene. The CDR3 is made up of 17 amino acids. The DNA of the CDR3 is TGTGCCAGCAGTTACAACCAGGGGACAGGGGGTGCAGATACGCAGTATTTT. It encodes CASSYNQGTGGADTQYF.

The chain is built from TRBV15 and TRBJ2-1; maybe TRBD2 (6 bases). CDR1 and CDR2 (germline): LNHNV, YYDKDF (reference sequence). The length of the CDR3 is 15 residues. V lost 1 base and J 3 bases, leaving 10 bases between the germline ends. CDR3 region: CATSRVRTNYNEQFF. CDR3 in DNA: TGTGCCACCAGCAGAGTGCGGACTAACTACAATGAGCAGTTCTTC.

This clone has only one observation. The chain is built from TRBV6-1 and TRBJ1-1; 7 bases agree with TRBD1. This CDR3 region has 16 residues. Germline values: CDR1 MNHNS, CDR2 SASEGT. Trimming took 1 base from V and 0 from J; bases not matched to a gene: 5. CDR3: CASSEGQGGLNTEAFF. The CDR3 DNA reads TGTGCCAGCAGTGAAGGACAGGGCGGTTTGAACACTGAAGCTTTCTTT.

This rearrangement joins TRBV30 to TRBJ2-1; D might be TRBD2 (5 bases). Germline V gene data show CDR1 as GTSNPN and CDR2 as SVGIG (reference sequence). CDR3 length: 15 residues. V was shortened by 0 bases and J by 3 bases, with 12 bases between the two germline ends. CDR3 amino acids: CAWSVLSRDYNEQFF. For the CDR3, the DNA is TGTGCCTGGAGTGTTCTCTCCCGGGACTACAATGAGCAGTTCTTC.

The genes are TRBV28 and TRBJ1-5; D unclear. Germline CDR1 is MDHEN and CDR2 is SYDVKM. The CDR3 length is 14 residues. With 2 bases removed from V and 5 bases from J, the gap between germline ends came to 10 bases. The CDR3 here is CASSLIRGYQPQHF. Here the CDR3 DNA reads TGTGCCAGCAGTTTAATACGGGGTTATCAGCCCCAGCATTTT.

This clone appeared a single time. This chain uses TRBV27 with TRBJ1-2, with no clear D. The V gene lost 5 bases and the J gene lost 2 bases, with 15 bases spanning the gap. The CDR3 runs 15 residues. Germline V lookup: CDR1 MNHEY, CDR2 SMNVEV (reference sequence). This CDR3 is CASSPRAGKNYGYTF. The CDR3 DNA reads TGTGCCAGCAGTCCACGGGCGGGGAAGAACTATGGCTACACCTTC.